This T cell receptor (beta chain) was captured by sequencing in a study of shared clonotypes between healthy human individuals. Study in general: Researchers assigned three CD4 naive, three CD4 memory, two CD8 naive and one CD8 memory plate to each donor.

In its sample, this clone was seen once. This CDR3 comprises 15 residues. CDR1 SGHVS and CDR2 FQNEAQ come from the germline V gene. V lost 1 base to trimming and J lost 3 bases; unmatched junction nucleotides: 4. The data were produced by immunoSEQ multiplex PCR, yet TCRdb's version contains in-frame clones alone and is incomplete. The table has about a million clones, approximately 77% seen once. The chain recombines TRBV7-8 with TRBJ2-3, with 7 nucleotides matching TRBD1. This TCR was recovered from a man aged 18-30 years in good health. Some clones in this sample may be carry-over from other donors' samples. Sequencing input: memory CD4+ T cells from PBMCs. This sample's subset: CD45RA-negative fraction. The CDR3 DNA reads TGTGCCAGCAGCTTAGTAGGGGGCATTACAGATACGCAGTATTTT. The encoded protein is CASSLVGGITDTQYF.